This TCR beta chain was profiled in a study of blood T cell repertoires in COVID-19 (dated by TCRdb to between 2020 and 2021). About the study as a whole: Samples from collaborators originated in the United States, Italy and Spain and spanned both the acute and convalescent phases of COVID-19. The sample metadata nearly always contained a de-identified subject ID, COVID-19 status, age in years and sex. Where available, HLA class I and class II types were obtained from metadata supplied by the sample provider rather than from assay-based typing. The samples were drawn from the first 160 participants of the ongoing ImmuneRACE study and from 1,254 subjects provided by 6 global collaborators. The prospective study material was composed of cDNA or gDNA derived from T cells, B-cell-depleted T cells, or PBMCs. Subjects who had been exposed to COVID-19, were actively infected with it, or had recovered from it provided the deeply sampled blood TCRbeta repertoires that made up the dataset. The repertoires were made available in a free public database intended to serve as a resource for research on the immune response to SARS-CoV-2.

The immunoSEQ Assay, a bias-controlled multiplex PCR, was used to amplify TCRbeta CDR3 regions from genomic DNA. Processing in the source paper ran as follows. Within the assay, amplification of reference gene primers was used to estimate how many nucleated cells each sample contained. To quantify the absolute abundance of each unique TCRbeta CDR3 rearrangement, sequence reads were collapsed and filtered. For each sample, productive Simpson clonality was calculated as the square root of Simpson's diversity index across productive rearrangements. The table comes from immuneACCESS by way of TCRdb, which keeps in-frame sequences with V and J called. Part of the clones is missing from these tables; in studies checked, under half for an unresolved V gene and the rest for unknown reasons. The V and J calls and clone size come from that table; D and trimming were worked out from the DNA. The sample table holds 160,000 or so clones, of which roughly 89% were seen once. The top ten clones comprise 10% of the sample.

The germline ends are 16 bases apart after V is trimmed by 4 bases and J by 4 bases. The CDR3 sequence holds 16 residues, the cysteine and phenylalanine included. Only the CDR3 region is kept as DNA, spanning 48 bases read in frame from base 1. For CDR1 and CDR2, the germline V gene (reference sequence) lists LGHDT and YNNKEL. At one collaborating source in Seattle, patients were enrolled during active infection and were followed longitudinally through the course of disease. Collaborating institutions collected whole blood in K2EDTA tubes following their own protocols. For TCRbeta analysis, collaborators shipped samples in one of three forms: frozen whole blood, isolated PBMCs, or DNA extracted from either of those sample types. The paper as a whole reports these results and caveats: Clinical and demographic metadata were provided uncurated, with the amount varying by source and participant.

Comment on this clone: Its antigen target is currently unknown. Base-call qualities are not available, and no considerably larger clone is one nucleotide away.

Recombination linked TRBV3-1 (or the pseudogene TRBV3-2) to TRBJ2-2; matching of 6 bases hints at TRBD1 as the D gene. The TCR was taken from a woman aged 70-85 years with COVID-19, enrolled during active disease. Input material: peripheral blood. The CDR3 protein is CASSRLTQGLTGELFF. In nucleotides, the sequence is TGTGCCAGCAGCCGTCTAACACAGGGTCTCACCGGGGAGCTGTTTTTT.